This record concerns one TCR beta chain sequence. What antigen it recognizes has not been identified. No much larger clone exists at a distance of one base, and base qualities are not known. This specimen belongs to a study of T-cell reconstitution after alpha-beta-depleted transplantation in children (dated by TCRdb to the mid-2010s). Study-wide context: The study quantitatively tracked T-cell immune reconstitution after TCRalphabeta/CD19-depleted allogeneic hematopoietic cell transplantation in children using TCR repertoire profiling.

V lost 2 bases and J lost 7 bases, and the count of bases not matched to a germline gene is 5. Spanning cysteine to phenylalanine, the CDR3 consists of 15 amino acids. Here the CDR3 DNA is all that survives: 45 bases in frame from base 1. The germline V gene specifies MNHEY as CDR1 and SVGAGI as CDR2. The library was generated by PCR. TCRdb records Illumina HiSeq 2500 as the sequencer. To normalize quantification of the TCRbeta repertoire, the TCR libraries were built with molecular barcoding that relied on unique molecular identifiers. TCRdb applied fastp at Q25 and MiXCR to the public reads, then kept only in-frame beta chains. Each CDR3 protein appears once, grouped with its most common genes and DNA. This sample is represented by 350,000 to 450,000 distinct CDR3 sequences; roughly 13% of them were singletons. In total, the top ten clones hold approximately 4.3% of the sample.

Sample: PBMCs, taken from the stem cell graft. This chain is built from TRBV6-5 and TRBJ1-4; 9 bases in between match TRBD1. The TCR was taken from a human donor who donated a stem cell graft to a child with Fanconi anemia. The nucleotides are TGTGCCAGCAGTTACCACGGGACAGGGAGTGAAAAACTGTTTTTT. It translates to CASSYHGTGSEKLFF.